This entry describes one TCR beta chain. Its antigen remains unidentified. Profiled with immunoSEQ multiplex PCR; TCRdb holds only in-frame clones, not every one. This sample yields about 53,000 clones, of which roughly 84% are seen a single time; 17% belongs to the top ten. This CDR3 is built from 13 residues. V shed 7 bases and J 6 bases; nucleotides not matched to a gene: 5. Germline CDR1 GTSNPN, CDR2 SVGIG (reference sequence). The source of the sample is a study of T cells in localized non-small cell lung cancer. Points from the study as a whole: Blood T cell density predicted longer survival; adjacent-lung clonality, shorter. Investigators sequenced only a single tumor region, leaving heterogeneity possible. Adjacent lung had a median roughly 61 of the 100 largest tumor clones. Uninvolved adjacent lung had more T cell clonality than any other tissue, topping tumor.

V usage is TRBV30 and J usage is TRBJ1-5; 11 nucleotides agree with TRBD1. The receptor was derived from a man between 40 and 70 years old with stage III lung adenocarcinoma. Specimen: peripheral blood mononuclear cells, collected before any cancer treatment. CDR3 nucleotides: TGTGCCTCGGGACAGGGGGGGATTCAGCCCCAGCATTTT. Amino acid sequence: CASGQGGIQPQHF.